The next 22 T cell receptor beta chains were all read from a single sample in a study of cytomegalovirus exposure and HLA in healthy donors. PCR was performed using 60 Vbeta and 13 Jbeta primers. Measured with immunoSEQ multiplex PCR; TCRdb has only the in-frame clones, and not every one. The sample records 130,000 or so clones, 78% being singletons. Sample: PBMCs. Receptor source: a woman aged 18-30 years in good health and CMV-seronegative.

This clone was seen a few times. The CDR3 DNA reads as TGTGCCAGCAGCTTAACCGGGACTAGCGGGAGGAATGAGCAGTTCTTC. This encodes CASSLTGTSGRNEQFF. The chain joins TRBV5-5 to TRBJ2-1; 15 positions agree with TRBD2. There are 16 residues in the CDR3. Germline lookup yields CDR1 SGHKS and CDR2 YYEKEE (reference sequence). V was clipped by 2 bases and J by 7 bases; unmatched bases: 4.

The J gene is TRBJ2-7, the V gene TRBV6-1; tentative D call: TRBD1 (5 bases). V was cut by 6 bases and J by 3 bases, with 12 bases left in between. CDR3 length: 13 residues. Germline CDR1 and CDR2: MNHNS and SASEGT. CDR3 DNA sequence: TGTGCCAGCAGGCTGGGTCAGGGCTACGAGCAGTACTTC. Translating gives CASRLGQGYEQYF.

The chain links TRBV15 to TRBJ2-1, with TRBD2 matching 11 bases. This CDR3 spans 15 amino acids. The V and J ends lost 0 bases and 9 bases, in that order; junction bases with no gene match: 4. Looked up from germline, CDR1 is LNHNV and CDR2 is YYDKDF (reference sequence). The DNA for the CDR3 is TGTGCCACCAGCAGAGAACTAGCGGGAGCGGCTGAGCAGTTCTTC. Protein product: CATSRELAGAAEQFF.

The chain carries TRBV4-1 and TRBJ2-7; 7 bases align to TRBD2. This CDR3 contains 15 residues. V shed 3 bases, J shed 4 bases, and the junction held 9 bases outside the gene matches. Germline CDR1 reads MGHRA; CDR2 reads YSYEKL. In DNA form, the CDR3 reads TGCGCCAGCAGCCACGTTGGCGGGAGTGGTTACGAGCAGTACTTC. It yields the protein CASSHVGGSGYEQYF.

The table lists this clone with a count of one. This chain links TRBV4-2 with TRBJ1-1, with 11 bases lining up with TRBD1. This CDR3 has 18 residues. With V trimmed by 0 bases and J by 4 bases, 10 bases remained unmatched. The V gene's germline CDR1 is LGHNA and CDR2 YNFKEQ. The CDR3: CASSQDGGQGALATEAFF. CDR3 sequence (DNA): TGTGCCAGCAGCCAAGATGGAGGACAGGGGGCGCTGGCCACTGAAGCTTTCTTT.

This rearrangement joins TRBV10-1 to TRBJ2-7; 7 nucleotides match TRBD1. V was clipped by 0 bases and J by 2 bases; unmatched bases: 1. Germline-derived CDR1 and CDR2 are WNHNN and SYGVQD (reference sequence). The CDR3 length is 14 residues. The CDR3 DNA reads as TGCGCCAGCAGTGAGTCGGGGACAGCCTACGAGCAGTACTTC. This encodes CASSESGTAYEQYF.

The V call is TRBV5-6, the J call TRBJ2-1, with 8 bases identical to TRBD2. The CDR3 runs 14 residues. With V trimmed by 4 bases and J by 8 bases, 8 bases remained unmatched. In germline, CDR1 is SGHDT, CDR2 YYEEEE. This CDR3 is CASSRSGGVYEQFF. DNA for the CDR3: TGTGCCAGCAGCCGTTCGGGGGGGGTCTATGAGCAGTTCTTC.

The chain links TRBV18 to TRBJ2-6; TRBD2 aligns across 9 bases. V shed 2 bases and J 0 bases; nucleotides not matched to a gene: 5. The CDR3 consists of 18 residues. The V gene's germline CDR1 is KGHSH and CDR2 LQKENI. The CDR3 nucleotides are TGTGCCAGCTCACCAGGCGGGAGGGGACCCTCTGGGGCCAACGTCCTGACTTTC. Its protein is CASSPGGRGPSGANVLTF. Complete variable domain (other parts from reference TRBV18 and TRBJ2-6): NAGVMQNPRHLVRRRGQEARLRCSPMKGHSHVYWYRQLPEEGLKFMVYLQKENIIDESGMPKERFSAEFPKEGPSILRIQQVVRGDSAAYFCASSPGGRGPSGANVLTFGAGSRLTVL.

J is TRBJ2-7 and V is TRBV6-5, with 7 positions matching TRBD1. The CDR3 contains 15 residues. The V and J ends lost 4 bases and 0 bases, in that order; junction bases with no gene match: 6. Germline CDR1 is MNHEY and CDR2 is SVGAGI. The CDR3 coding sequence is TGTGCCAGCAGTTCCGGGACAGAGAGCTCCTACGAGCAGTACTTC. Translation: CASSSGTESSYEQYF.

This clone was seen just once. The V and J genes are TRBV7-9 and TRBJ2-5; tentatively, D is TRBD2 (5 bases). Germline V lookup: CDR1 SEHNR, CDR2 FQNEAQ (reference sequence). Trimming removed 5 bases at V and 9 bases at J, with 10 bases between. The CDR3 is 11 amino acids. The CDR3 sequence is CASSAFGAQYF. The CDR3 coding sequence is TGTGCCAGCAGCGCTTTCGGGGCCCAGTACTTC.

This sequence joins TRBV15 and TRBJ1-1, with 9 nucleotides matching TRBD1. Germline lookup yields CDR1 LNHNV and CDR2 YYDKDF (reference sequence). The CDR3 is 14 residues long. The ends lost 0 bases at V and 7 bases at J; junction bases unmatched: 3. CDR3 region: CATSRERDRVEAFF. DNA of the CDR3: TGTGCCACCAGCAGAGAAAGGGACAGGGTTGAAGCTTTCTTT.

The rearrangement links TRBV30 to TRBJ2-1; a weak D match, TRBD2 (5 bases). Germline V gene sequence: CDR1 GTSNPN, CDR2 SVGIG (reference sequence). V was clipped by 3 bases and J by 4 bases, with 13 bases between them. The CDR3 is 14 amino acids. The DNA for the CDR3 is TGTGCCTGGAGGTTGGGAGTGGGGTACAATGAGCAGTTCTTC. Translating gives CAWRLGVGYNEQFF. Full variable domain (outside the CDR3, taken from reference TRBV30 and TRBJ2-1): SQTIHQWPATLVQPVGSPLSLECTVEGTSNPNLYWYRQAAGRGLQLLFYSVGIGQISSEVPQNLSASRPQDRQFILSSKKLLLSDSGFYLCAWRLGVGYNEQFFGPGTRLTVL.

DNA of the CDR3: TGTGCCATCTCTGCCGGGAACTATGGCTACACCTTC. Its protein product is CAISAGNYGYTF. The V gene is TRBV10-3, the J gene TRBJ1-2; no reliable D call. The CDR3 spans 12 residues. V lost 8 bases to trimming and J lost 2 bases, with 9 bases between them. Per germline, CDR1 ENHRY and CDR2 SYGVKD.

The rearrangement joins TRBV30 to TRBJ2-7; 8 bases line up with TRBD1. The CDR3 is made up of 14 amino acids. Germline CDR1 reads GTSNPN; CDR2 reads SVGIG (reference sequence). The V and J ends lost 7 bases and 6 bases, in that order; junction bases with no gene match: 14. CDR3 in DNA: TGTGCCTTAGGGTTCGGGACAGGCATATTCGAGCAGTACTTC. Translated, it gives CALGFGTGIFEQYF. The full variable domain, in which reference TRBV30 and TRBJ2-7 provide the parts outside the CDR3, is SQTIHQWPATLVQPVGSPLSLECTVEGTSNPNLYWYRQAAGRGLQLLFYSVGIGQISSEVPQNLSASRPQDRQFILSSKKLLLSDSGFYLCALGFGTGIFEQYFGPGTRLTVT.

This clone was counted a few times. The V and J genes are TRBV5-4 and TRBJ2-4; the D gene is possibly TRBD2 (5 bases). The CDR3 loop spans 14 amino acids. With 0 bases removed from V and 2 bases from J, the gap between germline ends came to 6 bases. Per germline, CDR1 SGHNT and CDR2 YYREEE (reference sequence). The CDR3 sequence: CASSLGGTKNIQYF. In DNA, the CDR3 is TGTGCCAGCAGCTTGGGAGGGACCAAAAACATTCAGTACTTC.

The chain is built from TRBV2 and TRBJ2-7, with a tentative D call TRBD2 (5 bases). V was shortened by 5 bases and J by 2 bases, with 13 bases between the two germline ends. The CDR3 length is 14 residues. The V gene's germline CDR1 is SNHLY and CDR2 FYNNEI. Here the CDR3 reads CASSLSSGTYEQYF. Written as DNA, the CDR3 is TGTGCCAGCAGTCTCAGCTCCGGGACCTACGAGCAGTACTTC.

This clone has only a few counts. This chain connects TRBV5-1 to TRBJ2-1; 10 nucleotides agree with TRBD2. The CDR3 has 19 residues. V shed 0 bases and J 6 bases; nucleotides not matched to a gene: 15. The germline CDR1 and CDR2 sequences are SGHRS and YFSETQ. The CDR3 spells CASSLDLLGSSGRVNEQFF. The CDR3 nucleotides are TGCGCCAGCAGCTTGGACCTTCTTGGGTCTAGCGGGAGAGTCAATGAGCAGTTCTTC.

This clone occurred a few times. Additional DNA sequences in this sample encode the identical CDR3. The rearrangement uses TRBV7-9 and TRBJ1-5; possible D gene TRBD1, 6 bases. With 5 bases removed from V and 7 bases from J, the gap between germline ends came to 15 bases. CDR3 length equals 14 residues. Germline CDR1 and CDR2: SEHNR and FQNEAQ (reference sequence). CDR3 DNA sequence: TGTGCCAGCAGCAGTTCAGGGGAGGGGCAGCCCCAGCATTTT. Protein product: CASSSSGEGQPQHF.

The chain combines TRBV6-5 with TRBJ2-2; D is ambiguous. Germline lookup yields CDR1 MNHEY and CDR2 SVGAGI. This CDR3 is built from 13 residues. Trimming took 6 bases from V and 8 from J, leaving 13 bases between them. The CDR3 nucleotides are TGTGCCAGCAGCCCCGAGGTGGAAGGGGAGCTGTTTTTT. This codes for CASSPEVEGELFF.

This chain joins TRBV19 and TRBJ1-1; 8 bases are shared with TRBD1. The V and J ends lost 4 bases and 0 bases, in that order; junction bases with no gene match: 1. CDR3 length: 14 residues. From germline, CDR1 is LNHDA and CDR2 SQIVND (reference sequence). The CDR3 region is CASSRTGMNTEAFF. CDR3 sequence (DNA): TGTGCCAGTAGTAGGACAGGGATGAACACTGAAGCTTTCTTT.

The genes are TRBV4-1 and TRBJ1-4; possibly TRBD1 for D (5 bases). Trimming left V 4 bases short and J 8 bases short, with 11 bases between. Per germline, CDR1 MGHRA and CDR2 YSYEKL. The CDR3 length is 13 residues. The DNA of the CDR3 is TGCGCCAGCAGCCTTCTAAAGGGGGAAAAACTGTTTTTT. It encodes CASSLLKGEKLFF.

The sample holds one count of this clone. This chain links TRBV30 with TRBJ1-1; D remains ambiguous. This CDR3 is 11 amino acids long. Deletions cut 0 bases from V and 10 bases from J, with 9 bases between. The germline V gene has CDR1 GTSNPN and CDR2 SVGIG (reference sequence). CDR3 loop: CAWSVGSGAFF. The CDR3 region has the DNA TGTGCCTGGAGTGTAGGCTCAGGAGCTTTCTTT. Full variable domain (remainder filled in from reference TRBV30 and TRBJ1-1): SQTIHQWPATLVQPVGSPLSLECTVEGTSNPNLYWYRQAAGRGLQLLFYSVGIGQISSEVPQNLSASRPQDRQFILSSKKLLLSDSGFYLCAWSVGSGAFFGQGTRLTVV.